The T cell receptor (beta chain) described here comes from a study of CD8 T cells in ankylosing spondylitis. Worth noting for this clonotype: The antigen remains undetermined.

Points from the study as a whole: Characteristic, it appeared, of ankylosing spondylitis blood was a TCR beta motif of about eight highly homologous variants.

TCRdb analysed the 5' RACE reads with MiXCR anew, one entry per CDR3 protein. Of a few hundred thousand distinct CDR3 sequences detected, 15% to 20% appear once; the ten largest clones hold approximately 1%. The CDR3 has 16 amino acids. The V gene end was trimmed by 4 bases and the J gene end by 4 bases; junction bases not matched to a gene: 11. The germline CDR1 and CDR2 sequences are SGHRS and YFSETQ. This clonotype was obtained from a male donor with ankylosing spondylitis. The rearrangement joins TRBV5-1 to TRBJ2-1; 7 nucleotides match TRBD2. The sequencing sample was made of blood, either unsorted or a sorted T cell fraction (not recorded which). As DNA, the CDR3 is TGCGCCAGCAGCCCGGCCTCTAGCGGTTATTACAATGAGCAGTTCTTC. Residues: CASSPASSGYYNEQFF.